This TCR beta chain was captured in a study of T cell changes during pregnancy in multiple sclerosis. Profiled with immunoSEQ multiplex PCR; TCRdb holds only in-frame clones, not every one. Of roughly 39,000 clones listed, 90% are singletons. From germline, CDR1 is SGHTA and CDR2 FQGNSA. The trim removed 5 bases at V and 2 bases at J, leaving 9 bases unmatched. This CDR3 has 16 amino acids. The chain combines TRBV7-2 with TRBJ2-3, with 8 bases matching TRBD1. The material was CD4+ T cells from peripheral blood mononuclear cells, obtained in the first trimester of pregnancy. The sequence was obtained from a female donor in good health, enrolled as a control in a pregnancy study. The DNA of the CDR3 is TGTGCCAGCAGCCGACAGGGGCCGACCTCCACAGATACGCAGTATTTT. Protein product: CASSRQGPTSTDTQYF.